This T cell receptor (beta chain) appears in the sequencing data of a study of cytomegalovirus exposure and HLA in healthy donors. Study-wide background: Unique TCRs numbering approximately 81 million, obtained from HLA-typed donors, made up an early data release. The study, taken as a whole, reports: Several of the most significant clusters appeared linked to common viral pathogens, based on a later analysis. One variant, a missense change in DCLRE1C, was linked in a later analysis to TCR beta V- and J-gene trimming. Earlier analysis looked at TCR beta V segments, and most were productive about 90% or about 30% of the time.

13 Jbeta primers and 60 Vbeta primers were used for the PCR. Only in-frame clones appear in the TCRdb table, and some are missing; sequencing was by immunoSEQ multiplex PCR. Of about 160,000 clones listed, around 82% are singletons. CDR3 length equals 14 residues. V lost 7 bases and J lost 5; bases outside the gene matches: 11. Germline V gene sequence: CDR1 SGHRS, CDR2 YFSETQ. Worth noting for this clone: Its antigen is not identified.

The sample taken for sequencing was PBMCs. V gene TRBV5-1 combines with J gene TRBJ2-5; 7 nucleotides agree with TRBD2. The source is a male donor in good health and CMV-seronegative. This CDR3 is CASQLASKGETQYF. In DNA form, the CDR3 reads TGCGCCAGCCAACTAGCGAGCAAAGGGGAGACCCAGTACTTC.